This TCR beta chain was retrieved from a study of brain T cells in children with intractable seizures. Per the germline V gene, CDR1 is MNHNY and CDR2 is SVGAGI (reference sequence). The length of the CDR3 is 15 residues. Trimming removed 7 bases from V and 4 bases from J, with 17 bases in between. Surgery cases with the highest brain T cell transcript signatures were chosen for sequencing. Patients received at least one anti-epileptic drug before surgery. Note on this clone: As yet, its antigen is unknown.

Repertoires were generated with immunoSEQ multiplex PCR, while TCRdb's copy carries only in-frame clones and drops some. The sample shows around 100,000 clones, approximately 94% of them seen only once. Study outcomes and limitations: HCMV serostatus was not known, and viral specificity came from CDR3 similarity only. Pre- and post-surgery blood differed in depth, so pre-surgery absences may be undersampling.

The chain joins TRBV6-6 to TRBJ1-3; possible D gene TRBD1, 6 bases. The sequence came from a boy in the first two years of life with hemimegalencephaly and intractable seizures. The starting material was peripheral blood, obtained at surgery. The CDR3, as DNA: TGTGCCAGCACCCAAGGGGGGGGGCCAGGAAACACCATATATTTT. Its protein product is CASTQGGGPGNTIYF.